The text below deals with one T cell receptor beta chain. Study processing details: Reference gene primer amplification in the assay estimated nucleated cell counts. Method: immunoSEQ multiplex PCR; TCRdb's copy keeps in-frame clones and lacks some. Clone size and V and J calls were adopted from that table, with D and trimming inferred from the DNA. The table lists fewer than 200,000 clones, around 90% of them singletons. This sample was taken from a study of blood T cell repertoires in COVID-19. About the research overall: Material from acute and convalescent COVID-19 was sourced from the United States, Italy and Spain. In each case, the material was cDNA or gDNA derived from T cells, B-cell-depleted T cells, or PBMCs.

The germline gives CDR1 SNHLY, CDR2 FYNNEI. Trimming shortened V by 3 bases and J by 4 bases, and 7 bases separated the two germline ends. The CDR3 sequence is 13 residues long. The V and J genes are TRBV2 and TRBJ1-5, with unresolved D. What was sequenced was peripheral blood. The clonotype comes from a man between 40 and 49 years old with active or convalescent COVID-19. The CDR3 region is CASSDGLNQPQHF. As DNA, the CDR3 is TGTGCCAGCAGTGATGGGCTGAATCAGCCCCAGCATTTT.